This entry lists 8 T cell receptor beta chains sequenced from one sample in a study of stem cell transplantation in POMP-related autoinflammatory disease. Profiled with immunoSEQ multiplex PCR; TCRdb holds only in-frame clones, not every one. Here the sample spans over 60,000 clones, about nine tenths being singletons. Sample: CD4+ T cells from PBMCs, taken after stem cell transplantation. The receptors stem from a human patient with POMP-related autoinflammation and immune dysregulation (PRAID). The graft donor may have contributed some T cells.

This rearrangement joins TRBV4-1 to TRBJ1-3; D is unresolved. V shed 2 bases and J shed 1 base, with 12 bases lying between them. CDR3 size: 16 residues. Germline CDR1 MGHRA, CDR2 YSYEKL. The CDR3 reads CASSQPPTRSGNTIYF. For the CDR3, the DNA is TGCGCCAGCAGCCAACCCCCGACCCGTTCTGGAAACACCATATATTTT.

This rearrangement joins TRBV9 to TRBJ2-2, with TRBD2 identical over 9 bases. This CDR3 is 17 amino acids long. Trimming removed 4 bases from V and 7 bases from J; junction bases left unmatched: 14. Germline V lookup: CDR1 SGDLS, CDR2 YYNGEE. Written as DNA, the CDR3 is TGTGCCAGCAGCCCCGCCGCGGGGGGGAGGGCCGACGGGGAGCTGTTTTTT. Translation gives CASSPAAGGRADGELFF.

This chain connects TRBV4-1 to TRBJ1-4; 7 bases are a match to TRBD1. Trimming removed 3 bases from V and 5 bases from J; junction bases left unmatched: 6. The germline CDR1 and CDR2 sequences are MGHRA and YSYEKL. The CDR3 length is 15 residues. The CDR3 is CASSQRQGTNEKLFF. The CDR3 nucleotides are TGCGCCAGCAGCCAGCGACAGGGTACAAATGAAAAACTGTTTTTT.

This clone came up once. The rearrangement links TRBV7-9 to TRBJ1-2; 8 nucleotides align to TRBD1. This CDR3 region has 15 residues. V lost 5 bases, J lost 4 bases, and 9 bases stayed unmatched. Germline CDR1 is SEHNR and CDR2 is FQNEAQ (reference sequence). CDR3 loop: CASSVAGTGSYGYTF. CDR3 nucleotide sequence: TGTGCCAGCAGCGTTGCCGGGACAGGTAGCTATGGCTACACCTTC.

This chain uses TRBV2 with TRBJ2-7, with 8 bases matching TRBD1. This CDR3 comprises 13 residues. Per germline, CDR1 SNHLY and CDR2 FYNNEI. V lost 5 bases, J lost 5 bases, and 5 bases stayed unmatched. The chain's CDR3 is CASSLSQGDEQYV. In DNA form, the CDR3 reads TGTGCCAGCAGTCTCTCACAGGGGGACGAGCAGTACGTC.

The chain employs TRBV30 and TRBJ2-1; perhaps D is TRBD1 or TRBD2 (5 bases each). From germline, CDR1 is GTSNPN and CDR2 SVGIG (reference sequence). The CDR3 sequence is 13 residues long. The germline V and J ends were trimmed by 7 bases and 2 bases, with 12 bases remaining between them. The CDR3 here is CALRTLAYNEQFF. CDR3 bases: TGTGCCTTAAGGACACTAGCCTACAATGAGCAGTTCTTC.

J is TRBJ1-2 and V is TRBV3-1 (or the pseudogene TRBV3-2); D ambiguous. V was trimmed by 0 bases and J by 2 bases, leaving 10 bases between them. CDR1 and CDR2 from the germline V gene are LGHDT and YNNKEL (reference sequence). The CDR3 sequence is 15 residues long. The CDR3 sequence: CASSQETAGNYGYTF. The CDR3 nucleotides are TGTGCCAGCAGCCAAGAAACAGCCGGCAACTATGGCTACACCTTC.

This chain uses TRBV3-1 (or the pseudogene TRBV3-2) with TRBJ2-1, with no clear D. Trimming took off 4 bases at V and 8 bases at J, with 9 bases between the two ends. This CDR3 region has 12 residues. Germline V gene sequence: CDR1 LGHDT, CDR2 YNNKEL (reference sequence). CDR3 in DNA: TGTGCCAGCAGCCCAGGTCGGGATGAGCAGTTCTTC. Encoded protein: CASSPGRDEQFF.